This TCR beta chain was recorded in a study of Ad26.COV2.S vaccination and SARS-CoV-2 variants. The ends were cut back, 3 bases at V and 5 bases at J, with 13 bases in the middle. CDR3 length: 14 residues. CDR1 is SEHNR, CDR2 FQNEAQ, per germline (reference sequence). Sequencing used immunoSEQ multiplex PCR; TCRdb keeps in-frame clones, though not all of them. The sample has about 370,000 clones; approximately 89% are singletons. Sample treatment: some 20 received Ad26.COV2.S at low or high dose, single or two shots; about 5 received placebo; per-sample allocation not given. Following the first vaccine or placebo injection, samples were taken on day 63. At a Boston site, the person donating was an adult of 18-55 years. Notes on this clone: What it recognizes is unknown.

Overall study results and limits: Vaccinees displayed broader spike-specific TCR repertoires than placebo recipients. Spike-specific responses of CD8+ and CD4+ T cells were reported to display substantial breadth after vaccination.

The sequencing used peripheral blood, collected in a trial of Ad26.COV2.S vaccine versus placebo. The chain carries TRBV7-9 and TRBJ1-1; D perhaps matches TRBD1 (6 bases). This sequence originates from a person aged 18-60 years who received the Ad26.COV2.S COVID-19 vaccine or a placebo. The CDR3 protein is CASSFAGAWTEAFF. CDR3 nucleotides: TGTGCCAGCAGCTTTGCGGGGGCGTGGACTGAAGCTTTCTTT.